The TCR beta chain described here comes from a study of blood T cell repertoires in COVID-19. Between the trimmed V and J ends, which lost 2 bases and 1 base, there was a span of 7 bases. CDR1 is LNHNV and CDR2 is YYDKDF in the germline V gene (reference sequence). The CDR3 is made up of 14 amino acids. Per the study methods: Amplification with reference gene primers provided the estimates of nucleated cell counts. The data were produced by immunoSEQ multiplex PCR, yet TCRdb's version contains in-frame clones alone and is incomplete. D and trimming were read from the DNA, whereas the V and J calls and clone size are those reported in that table. The data contain about 50,000 clones, more than 75% of them singletons.

This receptor was obtained from a woman between 55 and 75 years old with acute or convalescent COVID-19. The chain has TRBV15 and TRBJ2-3; D ambiguous. Sequenced material: peripheral blood. Here the CDR3 DNA reads TGTGCCACCAGCAGACGCCGGGGCACAGATACGCAGTATTTT. Its protein product is CATSRRRGTDTQYF.